This TCR beta chain is from a study of shared clonotypes between healthy human individuals. General study findings and limits: The genetic and exposure-history diversity represented was limited by few donors.

This clone appeared once. As yet, its antigen is unknown. Germline assignment: CDR1 PRHDT and CDR2 FYEKMQ (reference sequence). Trimming pared 1 base from V and 5 bases from J, leaving 7 bases between. The CDR3 is 13 amino acids. Adults of Caucasian background living in Nashville, Tennessee made up all donors. TCRdb's copy holds only in-frame clones and misses some; the assay was immunoSEQ multiplex PCR. Of under 600,000 clones in the sample, around 79% are singletons; the top ten hold around 13%. The genes are TRBV13 and TRBJ2-3, with TRBD2 as a possible D gene (6 bases). The specimen sequenced was PBMCs. The TCR was taken from a woman aged 40 to 50 in good health. Some clones in this sample may be carry-over from other donors' samples. The CDR3 DNA sequence: TGTGCCAGCAGCTTAGAGGAGGGAGATACGCAGTATTTT. This gives the protein CASSLEEGDTQYF.